A selection of T cell receptor beta chains follows, all from one sample in a study of T-cell memory formation after mild COVID-19. TCRdb reprocessed the 5' RACE reads via MiXCR and lists one record per CDR3 protein. Of about 190,000 distinct CDR3 sequences in the sample, around 30% are singletons; the top ten hold around 10%. The material sequenced was PBMCs or a T cell subset sorted from them (not recorded which). The receptors come from an adult woman who had mild COVID-19 (a few samples of this study predate the infection). Cell type and time point are not known. The CDR3 runs from the conserved cysteine through the conserved F or W. Fields, in order: V gene, J gene, clone size, D gene, CDR3 DNA, CDR3 protein. The D gene is left open where the match is weak. The listing skips clone size in some rows; elsewhere it reads once, few, many or a size class.

v_gene: TRBV20-1
j_gene: TRBJ2-3
abundance: -
d_gene: -
CDR3nt: TGCAGTGCTAGAAGGCCAGGGCGAGCGGATACGCAGTATTTT
CDR3aa: CSARRPGRADTQYF

v_gene: TRBV20-1
j_gene: TRBJ2-3
abundance: once
d_gene: TRBD2
CDR3nt: TGCAGTGCTAGACGGGAGGGAGGCACAGATACGCAGTATTTT
CDR3aa: CSARREGGTDTQYF

v_gene: TRBV27
j_gene: TRBJ2-7
abundance: few
d_gene: -
CDR3nt: TGTGCCAGCAGTCACCAGGGATACTCCTACGAGCAGTACTTC
CDR3aa: CASSHQGYSYEQYF

v_gene: TRBV9
j_gene: TRBJ2-2
abundance: -
d_gene: -
CDR3nt: TGTGCCAGCAGCGTAGACCTGGGGGAAGCCGGGGAGCTGTTTTTT
CDR3aa: CASSVDLGEAGELFF

v_gene: TRBV14
j_gene: TRBJ2-3
abundance: -
d_gene: TRBD1
CDR3nt: TGTGCCAGCAGCCAGAGACAGGGGGGCGCAGATACGCAGTATTTT
CDR3aa: CASSQRQGGADTQYF

v_gene: TRBV9
j_gene: TRBJ2-7
abundance: few
d_gene: -
CDR3nt: TGTGCCAGCAGCCCAACTAGCTCAACCTACGAGCAGTACTTC
CDR3aa: CASSPTSSTYEQYF

v_gene: TRBV6-6
j_gene: TRBJ2-5
abundance: few
d_gene: TRBD1
CDR3nt: TGTGCCAGCAGTTACCCAGGACAGGATCGGGAGACCCAGTACTTC
CDR3aa: CASSYPGQDRETQYF

v_gene: TRBV11-2
j_gene: TRBJ2-2
abundance: -
d_gene: -
CDR3nt: TGTGCCAGCAGCACACAGGGTTTCGCCGGGGAGCTGTTTTTT
CDR3aa: CASSTQGFAGELFF

v_gene: TRBV6-2/TRBV6-3
j_gene: TRBJ2-5
abundance: few
d_gene: TRBD2
CDR3nt: TGTGCCAGCAGTTACTCAAGACTAGCGGGAGGTCTAGAGACCCAGTACTTC
CDR3aa: CASSYSRLAGGLETQYF

v_gene: TRBV5-1
j_gene: TRBJ1-1
abundance: -
d_gene: TRBD1
CDR3nt: TGCGCCAGCAGCGCGGGGACAGGAAGGAACACTGAAGCTTTCTTT
CDR3aa: CASSAGTGRNTEAFF

v_gene: TRBV5-6
j_gene: TRBJ2-1
abundance: few
d_gene: -
CDR3nt: TGTGCCAGCAGCTCACAGGTCCACCAGGGGAATGAGCAGTTCTTC
CDR3aa: CASSSQVHQGNEQFF

v_gene: TRBV18
j_gene: TRBJ2-2
abundance: -
d_gene: TRBD2
CDR3nt: TGTGCCTGCTCACGGACTAGCGGGAGTCGCTCCGGGGAGCTGTTTTTT
CDR3aa: CACSRTSGSRSGELFF

v_gene: TRBV4-1
j_gene: TRBJ2-2
abundance: -
d_gene: -
CDR3nt: TGCGCCAGCAGCCCCGAGTCAAGTGCCGGGGAGCTGTTTTTT
CDR3aa: CASSPESSAGELFF

v_gene: TRBV4-3
j_gene: TRBJ2-7
abundance: -
d_gene: TRBD1
CDR3nt: TGCGCCAGCAGCCAAGAAAAACAGGGGGGTCTGTCCTACGAGCAGTACTTC
CDR3aa: CASSQEKQGGLSYEQYF

v_gene: TRBV6-1
j_gene: TRBJ2-7
abundance: few
d_gene: -
CDR3nt: TGTGCCAGCAGTGAAGAACAGGCATCCTCCTACGAGCAGTACTTC
CDR3aa: CASSEEQASSYEQYF

v_gene: TRBV6-5
j_gene: TRBJ1-2
abundance: -
d_gene: TRBD1
CDR3nt: TGTGCCAGCAAAGAAGACAGGGGGCCTGTGTATGGCTACACCTTC
CDR3aa: CASKEDRGPVYGYTF

v_gene: TRBV29-1
j_gene: TRBJ2-3
abundance: -
d_gene: -
CDR3nt: TGCAGCGTTGCTCTACAGGGCAGCACAGATACGCAGTATTTT
CDR3aa: CSVALQGSTDTQYF

v_gene: TRBV7-2
j_gene: TRBJ1-6
abundance: few
d_gene: -
CDR3nt: TGTGCCAGCAGCTTAGAAGGGTTTGCATCCCTCCACTTT
CDR3aa: CASSLEGFASLHF

v_gene: TRBV24-1
j_gene: TRBJ2-2
abundance: few
d_gene: -
CDR3nt: TGTGCCGTAGCTAAGGCGGTTACCGGGGAGCTGTTTTTT
CDR3aa: CAVAKAVTGELFF

v_gene: TRBV24-1
j_gene: TRBJ2-1
abundance: few
d_gene: TRBD2
CDR3nt: TGTGCCACCAGTCCGGAGGTAGCGGGGCCCAATGAGCAGTTCTTC
CDR3aa: CATSPEVAGPNEQFF

v_gene: TRBV12-2
j_gene: TRBJ2-7
abundance: few
d_gene: -
CDR3nt: TGTGCAAGTCGCTTAGCGCGGTTCGAGCGGGAAAGCTCCTACGAGCAGTACTTC
CDR3aa: CASRLARFERESSYEQYF

v_gene: TRBV12-3/TRBV12-4
j_gene: TRBJ2-7
abundance: -
d_gene: TRBD2
CDR3nt: TGTGCCAGCAGTCCCGTGGGGGGGTCAAGCTCCTACGAGCAGTACTTC
CDR3aa: CASSPVGGSSSYEQYF

v_gene: TRBV5-6
j_gene: TRBJ2-7
abundance: few
d_gene: TRBD1
CDR3nt: TGTGCCAGCAGCTCGACCGGGACAGGGGCCTGGGAGCAGTACTTC
CDR3aa: CASSSTGTGAWEQYF

v_gene: TRBV5-1
j_gene: TRBJ1-1
abundance: few
d_gene: -
CDR3nt: TGCGCCAGCAGCTTGGGGCCGACAGAGGGGACTGAAGCTTTCTTT
CDR3aa: CASSLGPTEGTEAFF

v_gene: TRBV4-3
j_gene: TRBJ2-3
abundance: few
d_gene: -
CDR3nt: TGCGCCAGCAGCCACTATACTGGGGGTGCGGGGCGGACAGATACGCAGTATTTT
CDR3aa: CASSHYTGGAGRTDTQYF

v_gene: TRBV5-1
j_gene: TRBJ2-1
abundance: -
d_gene: -
CDR3nt: TGCGCCAGCAGCTTGGGGGCTAGCATCAACAATGAGCAGTTCTTC
CDR3aa: CASSLGASINNEQFF

v_gene: TRBV5-5
j_gene: TRBJ2-1
abundance: few
d_gene: -
CDR3nt: TGTGCCAGCAGCTTGGGGGGCTCGAATGAGCAGTTCTTC
CDR3aa: CASSLGGSNEQFF

v_gene: TRBV7-6
j_gene: TRBJ2-7
abundance: -
d_gene: TRBD1
CDR3nt: TGTGCCAGCAGCCTGGGACAGGGGGAAGGCGAGCAGTACTTC
CDR3aa: CASSLGQGEGEQYF

v_gene: TRBV9
j_gene: TRBJ2-1
abundance: few
d_gene: TRBD2
CDR3nt: TGTGCCAGCAGCTTAAGCGGGATATCCTACAATGAGCAGTTCTTC
CDR3aa: CASSLSGISYNEQFF

v_gene: TRBV29-1
j_gene: TRBJ2-1
abundance: once
d_gene: -
CDR3nt: TGCAGCGTTGAAGAGTGGGCAGATAATGAGCAGTTCTTC
CDR3aa: CSVEEWADNEQFF

v_gene: TRBV19
j_gene: TRBJ2-3
abundance: -
d_gene: TRBD2
CDR3nt: TGTGCCAGTACACCGGGACTAGCAACAGATACGCAGTATTTT
CDR3aa: CASTPGLATDTQYF

v_gene: TRBV6-1
j_gene: TRBJ2-5
abundance: -
d_gene: -
CDR3nt: TGTGCCAGCAGGGGACTGAGCCAAGAGACCCAGTACTTC
CDR3aa: CASRGLSQETQYF

v_gene: TRBV6-1
j_gene: TRBJ2-5
abundance: -
d_gene: -
CDR3nt: TGTGCCAGCAGTGAGCATGCTGAGACCCAGTACTTC
CDR3aa: CASSEHAETQYF

v_gene: TRBV6-2/TRBV6-3
j_gene: TRBJ1-5
abundance: -
d_gene: -
CDR3nt: TGTGCCAGCAGAACGGGACGGTTGAATCAGCCCCAGCATTTT
CDR3aa: CASRTGRLNQPQHF

v_gene: TRBV18
j_gene: TRBJ1-2
abundance: -
d_gene: -
CDR3nt: TGTGCCAGCTCAGACAACAGGGACGGCTACACCTTC
CDR3aa: CASSDNRDGYTF

v_gene: TRBV7-9
j_gene: TRBJ2-7
abundance: many
d_gene: TRBD1
CDR3nt: TGTGCCAGCAGCTTAGGGGGGACAGGGAGGACCTACGAGCAGTACTTC
CDR3aa: CASSLGGTGRTYEQYF

v_gene: TRBV6-6
j_gene: TRBJ1-2
abundance: few
d_gene: -
CDR3nt: TGTGCCAGCAGTTACTCGAAGACAGTGTATGGCTACACCTTC
CDR3aa: CASSYSKTVYGYTF

v_gene: TRBV19
j_gene: TRBJ1-5
abundance: -
d_gene: TRBD1
CDR3nt: TGTGCCAGTAGCCGAGGACAGGGGGCTAGTCAGCCCCAGCATTTT
CDR3aa: CASSRGQGASQPQHF

v_gene: TRBV12-3/TRBV12-4
j_gene: TRBJ2-1
abundance: few
d_gene: TRBD2
CDR3nt: TGTGCCAGCAGTTTAGCCGGGACTAGAGTTGTTGAGCAGTTCTTC
CDR3aa: CASSLAGTRVVEQFF

v_gene: TRBV4-3
j_gene: TRBJ2-1
abundance: -
d_gene: -
CDR3nt: TGCGCCAGCAGCGCCCGGGACGGGTTAACCAATGAGCAGTTCTTC
CDR3aa: CASSARDGLTNEQFF

v_gene: TRBV15
j_gene: TRBJ2-2
abundance: few
d_gene: TRBD2
CDR3nt: TGTGCCACCAGTTACGGGGGGGCGAACACCGGGGAGCTGTTTTTT
CDR3aa: CATSYGGANTGELFF

v_gene: TRBV30
j_gene: TRBJ2-7
abundance: -
d_gene: -
CDR3nt: TGTGCCTGGAGTGTACGGTCGGCAGGCTACTCCTACGAGCAGTACTTC
CDR3aa: CAWSVRSAGYSYEQYF